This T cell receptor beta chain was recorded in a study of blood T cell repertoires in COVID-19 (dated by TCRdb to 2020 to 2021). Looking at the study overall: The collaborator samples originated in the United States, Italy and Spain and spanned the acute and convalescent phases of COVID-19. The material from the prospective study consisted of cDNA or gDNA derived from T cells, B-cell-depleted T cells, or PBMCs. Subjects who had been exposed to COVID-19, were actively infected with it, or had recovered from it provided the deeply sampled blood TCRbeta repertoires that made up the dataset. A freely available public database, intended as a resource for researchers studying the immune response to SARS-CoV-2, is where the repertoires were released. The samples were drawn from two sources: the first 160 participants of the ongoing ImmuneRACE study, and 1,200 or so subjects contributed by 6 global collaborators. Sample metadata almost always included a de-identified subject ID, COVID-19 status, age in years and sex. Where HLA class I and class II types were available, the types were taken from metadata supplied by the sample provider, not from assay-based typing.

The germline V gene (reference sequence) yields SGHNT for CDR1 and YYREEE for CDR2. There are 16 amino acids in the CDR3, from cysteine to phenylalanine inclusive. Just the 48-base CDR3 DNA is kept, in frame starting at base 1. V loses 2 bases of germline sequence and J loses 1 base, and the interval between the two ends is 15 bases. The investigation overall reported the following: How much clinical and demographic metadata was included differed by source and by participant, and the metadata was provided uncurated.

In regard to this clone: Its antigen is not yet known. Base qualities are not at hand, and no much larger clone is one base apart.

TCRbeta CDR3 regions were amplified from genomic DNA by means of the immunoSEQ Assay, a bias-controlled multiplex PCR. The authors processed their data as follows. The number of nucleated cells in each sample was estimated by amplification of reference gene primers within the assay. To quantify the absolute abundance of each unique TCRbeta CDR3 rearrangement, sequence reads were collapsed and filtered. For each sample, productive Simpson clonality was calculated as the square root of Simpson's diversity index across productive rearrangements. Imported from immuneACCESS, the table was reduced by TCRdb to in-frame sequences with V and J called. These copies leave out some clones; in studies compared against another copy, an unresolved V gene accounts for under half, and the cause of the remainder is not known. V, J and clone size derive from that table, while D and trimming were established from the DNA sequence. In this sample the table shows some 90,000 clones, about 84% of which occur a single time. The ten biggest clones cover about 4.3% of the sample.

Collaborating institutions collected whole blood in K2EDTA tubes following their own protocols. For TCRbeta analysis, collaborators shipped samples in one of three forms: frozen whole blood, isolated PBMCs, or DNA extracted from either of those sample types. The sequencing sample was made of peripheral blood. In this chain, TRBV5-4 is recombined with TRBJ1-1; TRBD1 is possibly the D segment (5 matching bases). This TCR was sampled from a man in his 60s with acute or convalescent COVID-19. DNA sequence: TGTGCCAGCAGCTTTGGGCCAGGGCAAAAGAACACTGAAGCTTTCTTT. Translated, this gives CASSFGPGQKNTEAFF.